The 22 T cell receptor beta chains presented below share a single source sample, sequenced in a study of cytomegalovirus exposure and HLA in healthy donors. It was with 60 Vbeta and 13 Jbeta primers that the PCR ran. This table comes from immunoSEQ multiplex PCR, and its TCRdb copy is limited to in-frame clones, with some not included. Counted here are more than 200,000 clones, over 60% occurring once; the ten biggest clones make up around 1.8%. Sequenced material: PBMCs. The receptors derive from a man aged 18 to 35 in good health and CMV-seronegative.

The chain carries TRBV13 and TRBJ2-3; 9 nucleotides align to TRBD1. V gave up 4 bases and J gave up 6 bases; unmatched junction bases: 20. This CDR3 has 19 amino acids. The germline V gene encodes CDR1 PRHDT and CDR2 FYEKMQ (reference sequence). CDR3 loop: CASSSNLMGQGLLRDTQYF. The CDR3, as DNA: TGTGCCAGCAGCTCAAACCTGATGGGACAGGGCCTTCTAAGGGATACGCAGTATTTT.

This clone was observed once. This chain joins TRBV30 and TRBJ1-3, with 9 bases matching TRBD1. Germline CDR1 GTSNPN, CDR2 SVGIG (reference sequence). V trimming: 4 bases; J trimming: 4 bases; junction bases outside the gene matches: 5. CDR3 length: 14 residues. CDR3 nucleotides: TGTGCCTGGATGCGGACAGGGGAAGGAAACACCATATATTTT. Translation: CAWMRTGEGNTIYF.

The V gene is TRBV29-1, the J gene TRBJ2-3; D gene unclear. Trimming took off 7 bases at V and 1 base at J, with 3 bases between the two ends. CDR3 size: 10 residues. Germline CDR1 SQVTM, CDR2 ANQGSEA. The CDR3 DNA reads TGCAGCGCTTGCACAGATACGCAGTATTTT. Translated, it gives CSACTDTQYF.

This clone showed up just once. The chain recombines TRBV11-2 with TRBJ2-7, with D tentatively TRBD1 (5 bases). This CDR3 contains 13 residues. Germline V lookup: CDR1 SGHAT, CDR2 FQNNGV. Trimming left V 3 bases short and J 6 bases short, with 12 bases between. CDR3: CASSLKDMSEQYF. The CDR3, as DNA: TGTGCCAGCAGCTTGAAGGACATGAGCGAGCAGTACTTC.

The rearrangement joins TRBV15 to TRBJ1-3; 7 bases match TRBD1. The CDR3 is made up of 15 amino acids. CDR1 LNHNV and CDR2 YYDKDF come from the germline V gene (reference sequence). Unmatched junction bases numbered 4, after V lost 3 bases and J lost 2 bases. The CDR3 loop is CATSSRQGTGNTIYF. The CDR3 DNA sequence: TGTGCCACCAGCAGCCGACAGGGTACTGGAAACACCATATATTTT.

The V gene is TRBV7-8, the J gene TRBJ2-2; D is undetermined. Trimming took off 1 base at V and 2 bases at J, with 8 bases between the two ends. Per germline, CDR1 SGHVS and CDR2 FQNEAQ. The CDR3 runs to 15 residues. The CDR3 nucleotides read TGTGCCAGCAGCTTAGGGCCCCCAAACACCGGGGAGCTGTTTTTT. The encoded protein is CASSLGPPNTGELFF.

This clone came up a few times. The chain uses TRBV27 and TRBJ1-5, with D tentatively TRBD1 (5 bases). The V end was cut by 0 bases, the J end by 12 bases, with 12 bases between. From germline, CDR1 is MNHEY and CDR2 SMNVEV (reference sequence). The CDR3 consists of 13 residues. CDR3 sequence reads: CASSLSDAGVQHF. The CDR3 DNA sequence: TGTGCCAGCAGTTTATCGGACGCGGGGGTCCAGCATTTT.

The count of this clone is one. This rearrangement joins TRBV7-2 to TRBJ2-7; 12 bases are a match to TRBD2. V was clipped by 5 bases and J by 3 bases; unmatched bases: 8. CDR1 SGHTA and CDR2 FQGNSA come from the germline V gene. The length of the CDR3 is 16 residues. DNA for the CDR3: TGTGCCAGCAGCCCATCCCTAGCGGGAGGGATCTACGAGCAGTACTTC. Its translation: CASSPSLAGGIYEQYF.

This clone was recorded only once. The chain couples TRBV4-3 to TRBJ2-5, with 7 bases fitting TRBD2. The CDR3 has 15 residues. Germline V gene lookup returns CDR1 LGHNA and CDR2 YSLEER. The J segment lost 5 bases and the V segment lost 0 bases, leaving 6 bases of the junction unmatched. CDR3 DNA sequence: TGCGCCAGCAGCCAAGATAAACTAGCGACGGAGACCCAGTACTTC. It is translated as CASSQDKLATETQYF.

V gene TRBV5-3 combines with J gene TRBJ2-1; D is unclear. TRBV5-3 is sorted into the ORF group, with uncertain function. The CDR3 is 11 amino acids. Trimming stripped 3 bases from V and 5 bases from J, with 3 bases between. Here the CDR3 DNA reads TGTGCCAGAAGCTCAGACAATGAGCAGTTCTTC. Protein sequence: CARSSDNEQFF.

Points on this clone: Other nucleotide sequences from this sample produce the same CDR3. The chain carries TRBV19 and TRBJ2-3; 7 bases map to TRBD1. The germline gives CDR1 LNHDA, CDR2 SQIVND (reference sequence). With 1 base clipped from V and 3 bases from J, the junction kept 1 base outside the gene matches. The CDR3 covers 14 residues. CDR3 DNA: TGTGCCAGTAGTATAGGACAGGGAACAGATACGCAGTATTTT. Its protein product is CASSIGQGTDTQYF.

J is TRBJ2-3 and V is TRBV19; 10 positions agree with TRBD2. V lost 9 bases to trimming and J lost 4 bases; unmatched junction nucleotides: 7. The CDR3 consists of 14 residues. Germline V gene sequence: CDR1 LNHDA, CDR2 SQIVND (reference sequence). This CDR3 is CASQAGGFADTQYF. DNA for the CDR3: TGTGCCAGCCAAGCGGGAGGGTTCGCAGATACGCAGTATTTT.

V is TRBV2 and J is TRBJ2-7, with 7 bases matching TRBD1. The CDR3 spans 13 residues. The germline V gene encodes CDR1 SNHLY and CDR2 FYNNEI. With V trimmed by 8 bases and J by 0 bases, 4 bases remained unmatched. The CDR3 loop reads CASVDRVSYEQYF. Here the CDR3 DNA reads TGTGCCAGCGTTGACAGGGTCTCCTACGAGCAGTACTTC.

The genes are TRBV9 and TRBJ2-3; 7 bases are a match to TRBD2. Germline CDR1 is SGDLS and CDR2 is YYNGEE. The V gene end was trimmed by 0 bases and the J gene end by 1 base; junction bases not matched to a gene: 2. The CDR3 contains 15 residues. DNA for the CDR3: TGTGCCAGCAGCGTAGCTCTAGCGGGCACAGATACGCAGTATTTT. It codes for CASSVALAGTDTQYF.

This clone was counted a few times. The rearrangement links TRBV5-4 to TRBJ2-7; 9 bases fit TRBD2. CDR1 is SGHNT, CDR2 YYREEE, per germline (reference sequence). The CDR3 contains 13 residues. The trim removed 7 bases at V and 2 bases at J, leaving 4 bases unmatched. Here the CDR3 DNA reads TGTGCCAGCGGCGGGGGGGCCCCCTACGAGCAGTACTTC. This gives the protein CASGGGAPYEQYF. Full variable domain (missing parts from reference TRBV5-4 and TRBJ2-7): ETGVTQSPTHLIKTRGQQVTLRCSSQSGHNTVSWYQQALGQGPQFIFQYYREEENGRGNFPPRFSGLQFPNYSSELNVNALELDDSALYLCASGGGAPYEQYFGPGTRLTVT.

The J gene is TRBJ1-3, the V gene TRBV29-1; 8 bases are a match to TRBD1. Looked up from germline, CDR1 is SQVTM and CDR2 is ANQGSEA. There are 15 residues in the CDR3. V shed 5 bases and J 3 bases; nucleotides not matched to a gene: 9. CDR3 region: CSVYDRGRLGNTIYF. Written as DNA, the CDR3 is TGCAGCGTTTACGACAGGGGACGTCTTGGAAACACCATATATTTT.

The chain employs TRBV6-5 and TRBJ2-5, with a possible D match to TRBD2 (6 bases). The better agreement between TRBJ2-7 and the DNA end casts doubt on the J call. Looked up from germline, CDR1 is MNHEY and CDR2 is SVGAGI. The CDR3 length is 15 residues. Written as DNA, the CDR3 is TGTGCCAGCAGTTACTCGGGGGGAATGGGCTACGAGCAGTACTTC. It specifies CASSYSGGMGYEQYF.

The chain uses TRBV7-8 and TRBJ2-7; 7 bases are shared with TRBD2. Germline lookup yields CDR1 SGHVS and CDR2 FQNEAQ. This CDR3 contains 15 residues. The junction had 8 bases not matched to a gene; V was cut back by 6 bases and J by 0 bases. The CDR3 region is CASSPPSGFSYEQYF. CDR3 DNA: TGTGCCAGCAGTCCCCCTAGCGGATTCTCCTACGAGCAGTACTTC.

V is TRBV6-1 and J is TRBJ2-7; TRBD2 agrees at 11 bases. Germline V gene sequence: CDR1 MNHNS, CDR2 SASEGT. V shed 7 bases, J shed 4 bases, and the junction held 6 bases outside the gene matches. CDR3 size: 14 residues. CDR3 in DNA: TGTGCCAGCAATTGGGGACTAGCGGAATACGAGCAGTACTTC. It translates to CASNWGLAEYEQYF.

The chain links TRBV19 to TRBJ1-1; 9 bases map to TRBD1. J was trimmed by 1 base and V by 5 bases; bases with no gene match: 5. The CDR3 runs to 15 residues. Germline V gene sequence: CDR1 LNHDA, CDR2 SQIVND (reference sequence). The CDR3 DNA reads TGTGCCAGTAGTTCCCGGACAGGGGCGAACACTGAAGCTTTCTTT. This encodes CASSSRTGANTEAFF.

The DNA of the CDR3 is TGCAGCGTTGAGGAGTCTGGGGCCAACGTCCTGACTTTC. This gives the protein CSVEESGANVLTF. V gene TRBV29-1 combines with J gene TRBJ2-6; D is unclear. Trimming took off 3 bases at V and 1 base at J, with 4 bases between the two ends. The CDR3 is 13 amino acids. Germline V CDR1 and CDR2: SQVTM, ANQGSEA.

The gene calls are TRBV7-3 and TRBJ2-2; 8 bases line up with TRBD1. J lost 4 bases, V lost 4 bases, and 5 bases had no gene match. CDR1 and CDR2 from the germline V gene are SGHTA and FQGTGA. The CDR3 extends over 15 amino acids. The CDR3 DNA is TGTGCCAGCAGCTCCAGACAGGGGTCCACCGGGGAGCTGTTTTTT. Amino acid sequence: CASSSRQGSTGELFF.